The source of this T cell receptor beta chain is a study of cytomegalovirus exposure and HLA in healthy donors. Findings of the study overall: It was fewer than 200 TCR beta chains that were listed as cytomegalovirus-associated.

TCRdb keeps only in-frame clones here, not all; method: immunoSEQ multiplex PCR. This table holds 130,000 or so clones, about 83% found once. The V gene's germline CDR1 is SEHNR and CDR2 FQNEAQ (reference sequence). J gave up 0 bases and V 6 bases, and 5 bases lay outside the gene matches. The CDR3 length is 17 residues. For this clone: Its antigen remains unknown.

This clonotype was obtained from a woman under 40 in good health and CMV-seronegative. The rearrangement joins TRBV7-9 to TRBJ2-5, with 15 bases that match TRBD2. Sequencing was performed on PBMCs. The CDR3 DNA follows: TGTGCCAGCAGTACTGGGACTAGCGGGGGGTACCAAGAGACCCAGTACTTC. It specifies CASSTGTSGGYQETQYF.